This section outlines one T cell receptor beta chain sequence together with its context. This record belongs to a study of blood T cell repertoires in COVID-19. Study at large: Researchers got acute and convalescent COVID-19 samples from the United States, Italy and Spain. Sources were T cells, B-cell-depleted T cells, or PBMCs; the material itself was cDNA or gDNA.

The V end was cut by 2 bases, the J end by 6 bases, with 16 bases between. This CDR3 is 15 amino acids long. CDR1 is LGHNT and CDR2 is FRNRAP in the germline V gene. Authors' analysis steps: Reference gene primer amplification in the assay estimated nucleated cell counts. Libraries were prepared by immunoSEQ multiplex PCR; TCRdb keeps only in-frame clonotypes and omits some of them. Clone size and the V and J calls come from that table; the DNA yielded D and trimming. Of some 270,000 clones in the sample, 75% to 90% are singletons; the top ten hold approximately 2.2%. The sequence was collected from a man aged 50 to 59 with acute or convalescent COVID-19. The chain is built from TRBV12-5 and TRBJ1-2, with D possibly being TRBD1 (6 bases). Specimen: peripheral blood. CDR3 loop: CASGLTTRGIDGYTF. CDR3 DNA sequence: TGTGCTAGTGGTTTGACCACGAGGGGGATTGATGGCTACACCTTC.